The 30 T cell receptor beta chains below come from one sample, sequenced in a study of tissue T cells after allogeneic stem cell transplantation (dated by TCRdb to between 2021 and 2024). The meaning of the sample's time point label: human tissue collected at research (rapid) autopsy. The protocol used for the library was the immunoSEQ multiplex PCR assay. What TCRdb holds here is the immuneACCESS table cut down to in-frame rearrangements. Part of the clones is not present; checked against another copy, under half of the missing clones reflect an unresolved V gene, and the others are unexplained. This sample holds approximately 4,000 clones; roughly 70% were observed only once. Together, the top ten hold under 7.5% of the sample. The sequenced sample was left colon tissue, obtained at autopsy. These receptors were collected from a male donor older than 55 with lung cancer.

This sequence joins TRBV21-1 and TRBJ2-4; TRBD2, the table's D call, was not compared with the DNA. TRBV21-1 is a pseudogene. The length of the CDR3 is 16 residues. This CDR3 is CASSSRRGLGKNIQYF. CDR3 sequence (DNA): TGTGCCAGCAGCAGCCGTCGCGGGCTAGGCAAAAACATTCAGTACTTC.

The rearrangement uses TRBV11-3 and TRBJ1-5, with unresolved D. Germline V lookup: CDR1 SGHNT, CDR2 YENEEA. Trimming took 4 bases from V and 5 from J, leaving 15 bases between them. This CDR3 is built from 15 residues. CDR3 in amino acids: CASSSKEGADQPQHF. The CDR3 nucleotides read TGTGCCAGCAGCTCCAAAGAGGGAGCGGATCAGCCCCAGCATTTT.

The CDR3 DNA follows: TGTGCCACCAGTGACCCTGAGCGGGGGGAGGTTGAGCAGTTCTTC. Translated: CATSDPERGEVEQFF. The chain joins TRBV24-1 to TRBJ2-1; 9 nucleotides agree with TRBD2. CDR1 and CDR2 (germline): KGHDR, SFDVKD. With 4 bases clipped from V and 9 bases from J, the junction kept 9 bases outside the gene matches. The CDR3 totals 15 residues.

This clone was recorded only once. This chain links TRBV15 with TRBJ2-3; 9 bases agree with TRBD1. V lost 1 base and J lost 2; bases outside the gene matches: 1. This CDR3 comprises 15 residues. CDR1 and CDR2 from the germline V gene are LNHNV and YYDKDF (reference sequence). CDR3 in amino acids: CATSRGDRDTDTQYF. The CDR3 nucleotides are TGTGCCACCAGCAGAGGGGACAGGGACACAGATACGCAGTATTTT.

This clone was found once. V and J are TRBV19 and TRBJ1-4, with D unclear. CDR1 LNHDA and CDR2 SQIVND come from the germline V gene (reference sequence). This CDR3 has 14 residues. Trimming took 5 bases from V and 8 from J, leaving 15 bases between them. The chain's CDR3 is CASSLGPGMEKLFF. In DNA, the CDR3 is TGTGCCAGTAGTCTCGGACCCGGGATGGAAAAACTGTTTTTT.

The rearrangement joins TRBV18 to TRBJ1-2; 7 nucleotides agree with TRBD1. CDR3 length: 13 amino acids. V dropped 3 bases and J dropped 7; count of bases not matched to a gene: 5. Germline CDR1 reads KGHSH; CDR2 reads LQKENI. CDR3 sequence: CASSPVDRSGYTF. CDR3 bases: TGTGCCAGCTCACCTGTGGACAGGTCTGGCTACACCTTC.

V usage is TRBV14 and J usage is TRBJ1-5; D unresolved. The CDR3 sequence is 20 residues long. Looked up from germline, CDR1 is SGHDN and CDR2 is FVKESK. V lost 0 bases to trimming and J lost 0 bases, with 21 bases between them. The CDR3: CASSQDDCMIPLCSNQPQHF. CDR3 sequence (DNA): TGTGCCAGCAGCCAAGACGATTGTATGATCCCACTGTGTAGCAATCAGCCCCAGCATTTT. The variable domain in full, with the rest retrieved from reference TRBV14 and TRBJ1-5, is EAGVTQFPSHSVIEKGQTVTLRCDPISGHDNLYWYRRVMGKEIKFLLHFVKESKQDESGMPNNRFLAERTGGTYSTLKVQPAELEDSGVYFCASSQDDCMIPLCSNQPQHFGDGTRLSIL.

The rearrangement joins TRBV3-1 (or the pseudogene TRBV3-2) to TRBJ1-1; possible D gene TRBD1, 5 bases. The germline CDR1 and CDR2 sequences are LGHDT and YNNKEL (reference sequence). The V end was cut by 2 bases, the J end by 4 bases, with 8 bases between. The CDR3 extends over 13 amino acids. CDR3: CASSQSGGTEAFF. The CDR3 DNA follows: TGTGCCAGCAGCCAATCCGGGGGCACTGAAGCTTTCTTT.

The chain combines TRBV4-3 with TRBJ1-4; D remains unclear. Germline CDR1 and CDR2: LGHNA and YSLEER. The CDR3 covers 14 residues. Trimming removed 0 bases from V and 10 bases from J, with 12 bases in between. CDR3 DNA sequence: TGCGCCAGCAGCCAAGAAGGAGGTGCGGGAAAACTGTTTTTT. This sequence encodes CASSQEGGAGKLFF.

The chain uses TRBV6-1 and TRBJ2-3; D unclear. This CDR3 is 12 amino acids long. The ends were cut back, 2 bases at V and 8 bases at J, with 8 bases in the middle. Germline CDR1 MNHNS, CDR2 SASEGT. CDR3 bases: TGTGCCAGCAGTGAATATCGCGTTACGCAGTATTTT. Amino acid sequence: CASSEYRVTQYF.

As regards this clone: Other DNA sequences in this specimen translate into the identical CDR3. The chain is built from TRBV12-3 or TRBV12-4 and TRBJ1-2; no clear D. This CDR3 comprises 13 residues. Trimming left V 5 bases short and J 2 bases short, with 9 bases between. The CDR3 DNA follows: TGTGCCAGCAGTAACTCGCAGAACTATGGCTACACCTTC. It translates to CASSNSQNYGYTF.

The chain employs TRBV3-1 (or the pseudogene TRBV3-2) and TRBJ2-3; unclear D gene. CDR3 size: 15 residues. Trimming stripped 1 base from V and 3 bases from J, with 11 bases between. Per germline, CDR1 LGHDT and CDR2 YNNKEL (reference sequence). CDR3 in DNA: TGTGCCAGCAGCCAAGGGGTCATATGGACAGATACGCAGTATTTT. The encoded protein is CASSQGVIWTDTQYF.

This clone was observed once. The chain is built from TRBV2 and TRBJ2-2; D unresolved. CDR1 is SNHLY, CDR2 FYNNEI, per germline. V lost 4 bases and J lost 1, with 7 bases in between. CDR3 size: 14 residues. CDR3 in amino acids: CASSAVVNTGELFF. The CDR3 DNA is TGTGCCAGCAGTGCCGTCGTGAACACCGGGGAGCTGTTTTTT.

The chain carries TRBV25-1 and TRBJ1-1, with D possibly TRBD1 on 6 matching bases. This CDR3 is built from 15 residues. Germline lookup yields CDR1 MGHDK and CDR2 SYGVNS. V shed 6 bases and J shed 7 bases, with 21 bases lying between them. The CDR3 DNA is TGTGCCAGCAGGACCCGGGGGGCGGGAAGTGATGAAGCTTTCTTT. Translating it yields CASRTRGAGSDEAFF.

The V call is TRBV6-6, the J call TRBJ1-1; unclear D gene. The CDR3 has 13 amino acids. V was clipped by 3 bases and J by 2 bases, with 7 bases between them. In germline, CDR1 is MNHNY, CDR2 SVGAGI (reference sequence). The CDR3: CASSYGSNTEAFF. The CDR3 DNA sequence: TGTGCCAGCAGTTATGGATCAAACACTGAAGCTTTCTTT.

V and J are TRBV5-1 and TRBJ2-6; the D gene is possibly TRBD2 (6 bases). Looked up from germline, CDR1 is SGHRS and CDR2 is YFSETQ. Between the trimmed V and J ends, which lost 9 bases and 0 bases, there was a span of 10 bases. The CDR3 loop spans 14 amino acids. The CDR3 reads CATGDSSGANVLTF. Written as DNA, the CDR3 is TGCGCCACCGGGGACTCCTCTGGGGCCAACGTCCTGACTTTC.

V usage is TRBV4-3 and J usage is TRBJ1-6, with 7 bases fitting TRBD1. The V gene's germline CDR1 is LGHNA and CDR2 YSLEER. This CDR3 has 16 amino acids. The V and J ends lost 3 bases and 6 bases, in that order; junction bases with no gene match: 8. CDR3 DNA: TGCGCCAGCAGCCATGAGGGGGCGGGAGGTAATTCACCCCTCCACTTT. Translation: CASSHEGAGGNSPLHF.

The chain has TRBV3-1 (or the pseudogene TRBV3-2) and TRBJ1-6, with D tentatively TRBD1 (6 bases). The CDR3 has 15 amino acids. Per germline, CDR1 LGHDT and CDR2 YNNKEL (reference sequence). Trimming took 4 bases from V and 7 from J, leaving 14 bases between them. CDR3 DNA sequence: TGTGCCAGCAGCCGAGGTAGACAGGAAAATTCACCCCTCCACTTT. Its translation: CASSRGRQENSPLHF.

Here the CDR3 DNA reads TGTGCCAGCTCACCAGGGACAGACCGCACCGGGGAGCTGTTTTTT. It translates to CASSPGTDRTGELFF. This chain uses TRBV18 with TRBJ2-2; 7 bases map to TRBD1. Germline lookup yields CDR1 KGHSH and CDR2 LQKENI. CDR3 size: 15 residues. Trimming took 2 bases from V and 4 from J; bases not matched to a gene: 4.

Within the sample, this clone is large. The CDR3 DNA reads as TGTGCCAGCAGTCAAACGGCTGGGGCCGGGGAGCTGTTTTTT. Protein product: CASSQTAGAGELFF. The chain carries TRBV27 and TRBJ2-2; D ambiguous. With 5 bases removed from V and 6 bases from J, the gap between germline ends came to 13 bases. Germline loops: CDR1 MNHEY, CDR2 SMNVEV (reference sequence). This CDR3 is 14 amino acids long.

With regard to this clone: This CDR3 is also generated by other DNA sequences in the sample. The rearrangement uses TRBV10-3 and TRBJ1-5; D gene uncertain. CDR1 ENHRY and CDR2 SYGVKD come from the germline V gene. The length of the CDR3 is 15 residues. Trimming shortened V by 2 bases and J by 0 bases, and 8 bases separated the two germline ends. CDR3 coding DNA: TGTGCCATCAGTGAGGGACGTAATAGCAATCAGCCCCAGCATTTT. Encoded protein: CAISEGRNSNQPQHF.

This rearrangement joins TRBV5-6 to TRBJ1-6; 7 nucleotides line up with TRBD1. V dropped 2 bases and J dropped 9; count of bases not matched to a gene: 8. This CDR3 region has 15 residues. Germline V gene sequence: CDR1 SGHDT, CDR2 YYEEEE. This CDR3 reads CASSLVQGDASPLHF. CDR3 DNA: TGTGCCAGCAGCTTAGTTCAGGGGGATGCTTCACCCCTCCACTTT.

The chain links TRBV2 to TRBJ2-7; D remains ambiguous. The length of the CDR3 is 13 residues. Looked up from germline, CDR1 is SNHLY and CDR2 is FYNNEI. Trimming removed 6 bases from V and 1 base from J, with 10 bases in between. The CDR3 DNA is TGTGCCAGCAGCCCCCCCGCGTCCTACGAGCAGTACTTC. Its protein product is CASSPPASYEQYF.

This clone occurred a few times. The chain recombines TRBV9 with TRBJ2-2, with TRBD2 as a possible D gene (6 bases). Trimming took off 2 bases at V and 6 bases at J, with 17 bases between the two ends. The CDR3 sequence is 16 residues long. Germline CDR1 SGDLS, CDR2 YYNGEE. CDR3 in DNA: TGTGCCAGCAGCGTGAACACGGGAGATCTGGCCGGGGAGCTGTTTTTT. It specifies CASSVNTGDLAGELFF.

The V and J genes are TRBV27 and TRBJ2-7; D is uncertain. The germline V gene has CDR1 MNHEY and CDR2 SMNVEV (reference sequence). V was cut by 2 bases and J by 6 bases, with 11 bases left in between. This CDR3 is built from 13 residues. The CDR3 coding sequence is TGTGCCAGCAGTTTAGTGGAAGCTACCGAGCAGTACTTC. Translating gives CASSLVEATEQYF.

V usage is TRBV7-2 and J usage is TRBJ2-7; tentative D call: TRBD1 (6 bases). Trimming shortened V by 5 bases and J by 4 bases, and 15 bases separated the two germline ends. CDR1 is SGHTA, CDR2 FQGNSA, per germline. The CDR3 is 14 amino acids. The CDR3 reads CASSRPGQIYEQYF. The CDR3 nucleotides are TGTGCCAGCAGCCGTCCGGGACAAATATACGAGCAGTACTTC. Filled out from reference TRBV7-2 and TRBJ2-7, the complete variable domain reads GAGVSQSPSNKVTEKGKDVELRCDPISGHTALYWYRQSLGQGLEFLIYFQGNSAPDKSGLPSDRFSAERTGGSVSTLTIQRTQQEDSAVYLCASSRPGQIYEQYFGPGTRLTVT.

V usage is TRBV18 and J usage is TRBJ2-7, with D tentatively TRBD1 or TRBD2 (6 bases each). From germline, CDR1 is KGHSH and CDR2 LQKENI. V lost 2 bases and J 4 bases, leaving 15 bases between the germline ends. This CDR3 region has 15 residues. The CDR3 sequence is CASSPGGGAKYEQYF. CDR3 coding DNA: TGTGCCAGCTCACCAGGGGGCGGGGCAAAATACGAGCAGTACTTC.

The chain uses TRBV4-3 and TRBJ1-4, with a weak D call TRBD1 (6 bases). The V gene lost 0 bases and the J gene lost 4 bases, with 15 bases spanning the gap. The germline CDR1 and CDR2 sequences are LGHNA and YSLEER. The CDR3 contains 17 residues. CDR3 residues: CASSQDRAGAINEKLFF. DNA of the CDR3: TGCGCCAGCAGCCAAGATCGAGCGGGGGCAATTAATGAAAAACTGTTTTTT.

This chain joins TRBV7-9 and TRBJ2-2; D is possibly TRBD1 or TRBD2 (7 bases each). In germline, CDR1 is SEHNR, CDR2 FQNEAQ (reference sequence). V was shortened by 0 bases and J by 7 bases, with 18 bases between the two germline ends. This CDR3 has 17 amino acids. CDR3 sequence reads: CASSLAWGGQSVGELFF. The CDR3 region has the DNA TGTGCCAGCAGCTTAGCTTGGGGGGGACAGAGCGTCGGGGAGCTGTTTTTT. The full variable domain, its missing parts supplied by reference TRBV7-9 and TRBJ2-2, is DTGVSQNPRHKITKRGQNVTFRCDPISEHNRLYWYRQTLGQGPEFLTYFQNEAQLEKSRLLSDRFSAERPKGSFSTLEIQRTEQGDSAMYLCASSLAWGGQSVGELFFGEGSRLTVL.

This clone appeared once. V usage is TRBV5-4 and J usage is TRBJ1-1; a possible D gene is TRBD1 (6 bases). The CDR3 length is 13 residues. The V and J ends lost 4 bases and 3 bases respectively, with 10 bases between them. The germline V gene encodes CDR1 SGHNT and CDR2 YYREEE (reference sequence). The CDR3 loop is CASSQGRYTEAFF. In DNA, the CDR3 is TGTGCCAGCAGCCAGGGGCGCTACACTGAAGCTTTCTTT.